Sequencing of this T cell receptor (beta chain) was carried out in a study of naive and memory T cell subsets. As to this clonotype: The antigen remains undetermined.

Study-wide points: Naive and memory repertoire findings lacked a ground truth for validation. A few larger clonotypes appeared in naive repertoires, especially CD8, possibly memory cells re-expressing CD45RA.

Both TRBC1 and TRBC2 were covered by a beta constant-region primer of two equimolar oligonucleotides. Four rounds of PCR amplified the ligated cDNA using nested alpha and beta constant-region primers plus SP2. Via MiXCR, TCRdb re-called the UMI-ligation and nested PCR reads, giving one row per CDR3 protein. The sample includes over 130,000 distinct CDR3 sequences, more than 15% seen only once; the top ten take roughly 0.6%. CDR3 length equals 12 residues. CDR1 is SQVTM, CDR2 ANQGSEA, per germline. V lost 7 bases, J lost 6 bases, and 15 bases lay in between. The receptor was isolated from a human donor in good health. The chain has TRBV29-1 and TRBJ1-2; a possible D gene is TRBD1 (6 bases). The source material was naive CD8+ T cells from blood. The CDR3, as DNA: TGCAGCGGGGAAACAGGGAGCCATGGCTACACCTTC. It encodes CSGETGSHGYTF. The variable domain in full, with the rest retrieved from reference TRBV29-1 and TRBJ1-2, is SAVISQKPSRDICQRGTSLTIQCQVDSQVTMMFWYRQQPGQSLTLIATANQGSEATYESGFVIDKFPISRPNLTFSTLTVSNMSPEDSSIYLCSGETGSHGYTFGSGTRLTVV.